This T cell receptor beta chain derives from a study of blood T cell repertoires in COVID-19. Study-level background: The analysed material was cDNA or gDNA that came from T cells, B-cell-depleted T cells, or PBMCs.

The participants were between about 18 and 90 years old and came from 20 to 30 US areas. For recovered donors of Cohort 3, there were two negative PCRs, clearance, or symptom resolution. Original processing methods: Estimation of nucleated cell counts relied on the amplification of reference gene primers. Profiled with immunoSEQ multiplex PCR; TCRdb holds only in-frame clones, not every one. That table is the source of V, J and clone size, and D and trimming were worked out from the DNA. The top ten clones hold approximately 1.8% of a sample with around 500,000 clones, approximately 87% of them seen once. The receptor was derived from a middle-aged woman who had recovered from COVID-19. The sequenced sample consisted of PBMCs or T cells enriched from blood (not recorded which).

The CDR3 here is CSASGGDTQYF. DNA for the CDR3: TGCAGTGCTAGTGGCGGGGATACGCAGTATTTT. The chain carries TRBV20-1 and TRBJ2-3, with D maybe TRBD2 (5 bases). V dropped 3 bases and J dropped 6 bases, with 7 bases sitting between them. CDR1 DFQATT and CDR2 SNEGSKA come from the germline V gene (reference sequence). The CDR3 sequence is 11 residues long.